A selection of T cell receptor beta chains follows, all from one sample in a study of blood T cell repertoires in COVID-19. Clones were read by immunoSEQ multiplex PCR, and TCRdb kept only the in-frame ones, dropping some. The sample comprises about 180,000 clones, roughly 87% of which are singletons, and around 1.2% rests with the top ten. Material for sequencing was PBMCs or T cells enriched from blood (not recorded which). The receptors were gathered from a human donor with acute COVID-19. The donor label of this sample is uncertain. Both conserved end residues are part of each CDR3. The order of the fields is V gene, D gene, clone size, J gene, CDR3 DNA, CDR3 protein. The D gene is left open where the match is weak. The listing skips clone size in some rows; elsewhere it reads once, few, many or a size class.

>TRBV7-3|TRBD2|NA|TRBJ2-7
TGTGCCAGCAGCTTACTGCCGGGGGGATCCTACGAGCAGTACTTC
CASSLLPGGSYEQYF
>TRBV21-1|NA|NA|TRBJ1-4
TGTGCCAGCAGCAAATCGGGCGGGGCAACTAATGAAAAACTGTTTTTT
CASSKSGGATNEKLFF
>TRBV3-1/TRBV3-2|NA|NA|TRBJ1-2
TGTGCCAGCAGCCAAGATTTCGGCGGCGGTGGCTACACCTTC
CASSQDFGGGGYTF
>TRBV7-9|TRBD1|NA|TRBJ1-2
TGTGCCAGCAGCCCCCCGGTCGGGACAGGGGGCGATGGCTACACCTTC
CASSPPVGTGGDGYTF
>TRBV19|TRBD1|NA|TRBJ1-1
TGTGCCAGTAGAGGACAGGGTAACACTGAAGCTTTCTTT
CASRGQGNTEAFF
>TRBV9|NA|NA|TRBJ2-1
TGTGCCAGCAGCCTCCTTCCGGGGAATATTGAGCAGTTCTTC
CASSLLPGNIEQFF
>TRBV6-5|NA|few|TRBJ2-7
TGTGCCAGCAGGATGGGACTCGCCTACGAGCAGTACTTC
CASRMGLAYEQYF
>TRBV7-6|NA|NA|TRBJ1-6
TGTGCCAGCAGCTTAGGCTGGGCCGCGGGTTCACCCCTCCACTTT
CASSLGWAAGSPLHF
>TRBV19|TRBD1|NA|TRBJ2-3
TGTGCCAGTAGTAGGCCGGGACAGGGGGCCGGAGATACGCAGTATTTT
CASSRPGQGAGDTQYF
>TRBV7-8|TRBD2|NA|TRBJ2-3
TGTGCCAGCAGCACCAGACTAGCGGGGGCGCTCTCTAGCACAGATACGCAGTATTTT
CASSTRLAGALSSTDTQYF
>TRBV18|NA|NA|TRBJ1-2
TGTGCCAGCTCGGAACAGGATAACTATGGCTACACCTTC
CASSEQDNYGYTF
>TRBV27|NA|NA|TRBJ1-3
TGTGCCAGCAGTCTTAACGGGGTCTCTGGAAACACCATATATTTT
CASSLNGVSGNTIYF
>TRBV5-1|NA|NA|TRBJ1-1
TGCGCCAGCAGCCGCCAACAGAGGGGGTTGAACACTGAAGCTTTCTTT
CASSRQQRGLNTEAFF
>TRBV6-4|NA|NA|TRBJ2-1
TGTGCCAGCAGTGAAGTCAGGACTCCCTCCTACAATGAGCAGTTCTTC
CASSEVRTPSYNEQFF
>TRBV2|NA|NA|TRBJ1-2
TGTGCCAGCAACAAGGACCAGGGAAGTCCCTACACCTTC
CASNKDQGSPYTF
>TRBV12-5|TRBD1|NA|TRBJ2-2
TGTGCTAGTGGTCAGGGACAGGGGGCTGCCGGGGAGCTGTTTTTT
CASGQGQGAAGELFF
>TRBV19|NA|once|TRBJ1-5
TGTGCCAGTAGTTCAAAATCGAGGGCGAATCAGCCCCAGCATTTT
CASSSKSRANQPQHF
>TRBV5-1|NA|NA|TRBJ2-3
TGCGCCAGCATGGAGGGTGATACGCAGTATTTT
CASMEGDTQYF
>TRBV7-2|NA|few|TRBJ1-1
TGTGCCAGCAGCCTCAACGAAGGGAGGCCCGGGAACACTGAAGCTTTCTTT
CASSLNEGRPGNTEAFF
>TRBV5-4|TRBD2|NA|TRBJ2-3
TGTGCCAGCAGTCTAGCGGGGGGAGGCACAGATACGCAGTATTTT
CASSLAGGGTDTQYF
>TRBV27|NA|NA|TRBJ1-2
TGTGCCAGCAGTTTGGGCAGTAACTATGGCTACACCTTC
CASSLGSNYGYTF
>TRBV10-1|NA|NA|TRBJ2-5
TGCGCCAGCAGTGAGAGCCCGGGGGGCCGGGAGACCCAGTACTTC
CASSESPGGRETQYF
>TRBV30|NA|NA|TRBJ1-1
TGTGCCTGGCCGGGGGAGGGGGGCACTGAAGCTTTCTTT
CAWPGEGGTEAFF
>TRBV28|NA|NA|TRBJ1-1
TGTGCCAGCAGTTTAGTACAGTCGAACACTGAAGCTTTCTTT
CASSLVQSNTEAFF
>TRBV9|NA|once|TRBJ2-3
TGTGCCAGCAGCGTTACTACTGGGGATACGCAGTATTTT
CASSVTTGDTQYF
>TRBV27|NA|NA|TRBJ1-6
TGTGCCAGCAGTTTCGAGGGATCACCCCTCCACTTT
CASSFEGSPLHF
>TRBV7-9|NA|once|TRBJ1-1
TGTGCCAGCAGTTTAACGGACAGAGGGGACACTGAAGCTTTCTTT
CASSLTDRGDTEAFF
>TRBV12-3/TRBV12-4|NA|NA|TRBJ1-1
TGTGCCAGCAGTTATCCGGGGAACACTGAAGCTTTCTTT
CASSYPGNTEAFF
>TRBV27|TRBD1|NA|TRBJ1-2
TGTGCCAGCCGGACAGGGCTCTATGGCTACACCTTC
CASRTGLYGYTF
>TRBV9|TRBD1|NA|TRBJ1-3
TGTGCCAGCAGCGCCGGACAGGGGGCGGGAAACACCATATATTTT
CASSAGQGAGNTIYF
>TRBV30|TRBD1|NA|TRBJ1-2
TGTGCCTGGAGTTTACAGGGGTACTATGGCTACACCTTC
CAWSLQGYYGYTF
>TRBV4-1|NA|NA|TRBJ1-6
TGCGCCAGCAGCCAAGTGAGGCGGGGGGGTAGAAATTCACCCCTCCACTTT
CASSQVRRGGRNSPLHF
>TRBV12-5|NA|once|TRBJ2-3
TGTGCTAGTGGACAAGGAGGGAGTAGCACAGATACGCAGTATTTT
CASGQGGSSTDTQYF
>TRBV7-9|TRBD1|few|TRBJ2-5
TGTGCCAGCAGCGAGGCCATGACAGGGTGGGTCCAAGAGACCCAGTACTTC
CASSEAMTGWVQETQYF
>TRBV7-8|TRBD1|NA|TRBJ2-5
TGTGCCAGCAGCCGGGACAGGGGGAGAGGGACCCAGTACTTC
CASSRDRGRGTQYF
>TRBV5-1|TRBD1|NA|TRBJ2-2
TGCGCCAGCAGTTTCGACAGGGGGAGTGCCGGGGAGCTGTTTTTT
CASSFDRGSAGELFF
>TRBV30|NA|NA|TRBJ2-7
TGTGCCTGGAGTACCGGTTACGAGCAGTACTTC
CAWSTGYEQYF
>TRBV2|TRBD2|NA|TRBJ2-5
TGTGCCAGCAGTGGGACGGGAGGGGAGACCCAGTACTTC
CASSGTGGETQYF
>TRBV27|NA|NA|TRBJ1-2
TGTGCCAGCAGCCTGGGGGGGGGTACGGAGGGCTACACCTTC
CASSLGGGTEGYTF
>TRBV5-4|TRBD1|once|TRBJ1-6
TGTGCCAGCAGTCGAATATCCGGGACAGTTAATTCACCCCTCCACTTT
CASSRISGTVNSPLHF
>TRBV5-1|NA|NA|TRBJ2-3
TGCGCCAGCAGCCCCGACTACCTCACAGATACGCAGTATTTT
CASSPDYLTDTQYF
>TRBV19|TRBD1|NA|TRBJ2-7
TGTGCCAGTAGTAGGGACAGGATTCCCTACGAGCAGTACTTC
CASSRDRIPYEQYF
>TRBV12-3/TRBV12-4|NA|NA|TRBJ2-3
TGTGCCAGCAGTTCCGCAGGGATGGATACGCAGTATTTT
CASSSAGMDTQYF
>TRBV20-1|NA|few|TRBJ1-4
TGCAGTGCTAGTCAGGAGGCAACTAATGAAAAACTGTTTTTT
CSASQEATNEKLFF
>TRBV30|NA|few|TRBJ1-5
TGTGCCTGGAACACGGGACATAGTTTTCAGCCCCAGCATTTT
CAWNTGHSFQPQHF
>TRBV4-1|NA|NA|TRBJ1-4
TGCGCCAGCAGCCAGCCCCAGGAGGGTGAAAAACTGTTTTTT
CASSQPQEGEKLFF
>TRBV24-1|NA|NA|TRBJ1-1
TGTGCCACCAGTGATGGGGGGTTGAACACTGAAGCTTTCTTT
CATSDGGLNTEAFF
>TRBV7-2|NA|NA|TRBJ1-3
TGTGCCAGCAGCTATGACAACTCTGGAAACACCATATATTTT
CASSYDNSGNTIYF
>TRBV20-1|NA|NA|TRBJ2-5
TGCAGTGCTAGTCCTAGGCTGCAAGAGACCCAGTACTTC
CSASPRLQETQYF
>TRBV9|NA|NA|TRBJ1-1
TGTGCCAGCAGCGTAGGCCCCCGGGGGGACACTGAAGCTTTCTTT
CASSVGPRGDTEAFF
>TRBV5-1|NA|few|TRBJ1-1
TGCGCCAGCAGCCCGGCGACGGGGAGCCCTGAAGCTTTCTTT
CASSPATGSPEAFF
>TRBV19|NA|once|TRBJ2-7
TGTGCCAGTAGTATATCCGGAACAGTTCAGGTCGAGCAGTACTTC
CASSISGTVQVEQYF
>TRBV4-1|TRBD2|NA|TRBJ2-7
TGCGCCAGCAGCCAAGAGGCTAGCGGGCTCTCCTACGAGCAGTACTTC
CASSQEASGLSYEQYF
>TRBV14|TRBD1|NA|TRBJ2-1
TGTGCCAGCAGCCAGGTAACAGGGGCCAGTGAGCAGTTCTTC
CASSQVTGASEQFF
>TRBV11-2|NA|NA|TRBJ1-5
TGTGCCAGCAGCGAGAGGGGGTTTAATCAGCCCCAGCATTTT
CASSERGFNQPQHF
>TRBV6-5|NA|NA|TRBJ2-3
TGTGCCAGCAGACCCCACAGACCTAGCACAGATACGCAGTATTTT
CASRPHRPSTDTQYF
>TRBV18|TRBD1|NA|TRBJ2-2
TGTGCCAGCTCAAATCGTCGGGACAGCATGAACACCGGGGAGCTGTTTTTT
CASSNRRDSMNTGELFF
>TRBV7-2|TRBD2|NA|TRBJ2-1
TGTGCCAGCAGCCCCACTAGCGGGGGGGCAGGTGAGCAGTTCTTC
CASSPTSGGAGEQFF
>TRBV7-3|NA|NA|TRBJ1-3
TGTGCCAGCAGCTTCGGTCCCATTGGAAACACCATATATTTT
CASSFGPIGNTIYF
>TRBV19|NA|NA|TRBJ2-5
TGTGCCAGTAGCAACGGAGTCTTCCAAGAGACCCAGTACTTC
CASSNGVFQETQYF